The 24 T cell receptor beta chains below come from one sample, sequenced in a study of T cells expressing NK-cell markers. TCRdb re-called the 5' RACE reads; one entry per CDR3 protein, DNA not given. The sample's table shows 250,000 or so distinct CDR3 sequences. Sequences were obtained from blood T cells: a sorted CD56 or NKG2C T cell subset, CD4+ or CD8+ T cells, or bulk PBMC T cells (not recorded which). The receptor source for this set is a woman aged 18 to 69 in good health.

The chain has TRBV2 and TRBJ1-5; TCRdb lists TRBD1, though no DNA is available to test this call. The CDR3 runs to 16 residues. Germline loops: CDR1 SNHLY, CDR2 FYNNEI. The chain's CDR3 is CASKSSGGRENQPQHF.

The gene calls are TRBV20-1 and TRBJ2-5. The CDR3 consists of 12 residues. Per germline, CDR1 DFQATT and CDR2 SNEGSKA (reference sequence). The CDR3 here is CSARYLGETQYF.

The chain links TRBV2 to TRBJ2-2; the D call of TRBD1 rests on TCRdb alone, since no DNA is present to check it. There are 14 residues in the CDR3. Per germline, CDR1 SNHLY and CDR2 FYNNEI. CDR3 loop: CAGAGTANTGELFF.

The gene calls are TRBV19 and TRBJ2-5; TCRdb outputs TRBD1, but without DNA this stays unchecked. CDR1 and CDR2 from the germline V gene are LNHDA and SQIVND (reference sequence). The CDR3 is 17 residues long. The CDR3 loop reads CASSEYPHVGGGETQYF.

The chain employs TRBV27 and TRBJ1-5. The germline gives CDR1 MNHEY, CDR2 SMNVEV (reference sequence). This CDR3 contains 13 residues. CDR3 amino acids: CASSPRRLEPQHF.

This chain connects TRBV7-2 to TRBJ2-2. Germline-derived CDR1 and CDR2 are SGHTA and FQGNSA. The CDR3 extends over 13 amino acids. CDR3 residues: CASSPPRGGELFF.

The CDR3 protein is CSARGGSSYEQYF. The V and J genes are TRBV20-1 and TRBJ2-7. The germline V gene encodes CDR1 DFQATT and CDR2 SNEGSKA (reference sequence). The CDR3 has 13 residues.

The chain has TRBV20-1 and TRBJ2-3; lacking DNA, the TRBD1 call made by TCRdb goes unchecked. This CDR3 comprises 14 residues. Per germline, CDR1 DFQATT and CDR2 SNEGSKA (reference sequence). The CDR3 region is CSALTGGSTDTQYF.

This rearrangement joins TRBV12-3 or TRBV12-4 to TRBJ2-7; TCRdb's D call of TRBD1 is untestable without DNA. The CDR3 has 13 amino acids. Here the CDR3 reads CASSFGGEYEQYF.

The gene calls are TRBV29-1 and TRBJ2-7; the TCRdb call, TRBD2, lacks DNA for checking. Germline lookup yields CDR1 SQVTM and CDR2 ANQGSEA. This CDR3 spans 16 amino acids. CDR3 loop: CSVGTSLTSGSGEQYF.

The chain is built from TRBV10-3 and TRBJ2-7. The germline gives CDR1 ENHRY, CDR2 SYGVKD. This CDR3 is 12 amino acids long. The CDR3 sequence is CAISERPLEQYF.

The chain employs TRBV20-1 and TRBJ2-5. The CDR3 is made up of 12 amino acids. Germline V gives CDR1 DFQATT, CDR2 SNEGSKA (reference sequence). CDR3 amino acids: CSAESYQETQYF.

This chain uses TRBV6-5 with TRBJ2-5; lacking DNA, the TRBD1 call made by TCRdb goes unchecked. Germline V gene data show CDR1 as MNHEY and CDR2 as SVGAGI. This CDR3 is 15 amino acids long. CDR3 sequence: CASSYLKTGGETQYF.

The chain has TRBV5-4 and TRBJ2-2; TCRdb's D call, TRBD2, is unchecked because there is no DNA. The V gene's germline CDR1 is SGHNT and CDR2 YYREEE (reference sequence). CDR3 length equals 19 residues. CDR3 residues: CASSFGGGRAQPNTGELFF.

The chain couples TRBV10-3 to TRBJ2-5; absent DNA, TCRdb's TRBD1 call cannot be checked. The germline CDR1 and CDR2 sequences are ENHRY and SYGVKD. The CDR3 totals 12 residues. The chain's CDR3 is CAISDRGETQYF.

The chain is built from TRBV7-3 and TRBJ2-1; TCRdb calls TRBD2, which cannot be checked without DNA. Germline V gives CDR1 SGHTA, CDR2 FQGTGA. This CDR3 comprises 16 residues. CDR3 sequence reads: CASSLLSGGAYNEQFF.

The chain has TRBV6-2 or TRBV6-3 and TRBJ2-7; TCRdb reports TRBD1, a call that lacks DNA to check it against. This CDR3 is 13 amino acids long. CDR1 is MNHEY and CDR2 is SVGEGT in the germline V gene. CDR3 protein: CASSTQPGYEQYF.

The chain uses TRBV29-1 and TRBJ2-2; no DNA is available, so the TRBD2 call from TCRdb remains unchecked. CDR1 and CDR2 from the germline V gene are SQVTM and ANQGSEA. The CDR3 loop spans 13 amino acids. CDR3 protein: CSVAGDGTGELFF.

The chain recombines TRBV20-1 with TRBJ1-1; there is no DNA to check the TCRdb D call of TRBD1. The CDR3 length is 17 residues. CDR1 DFQATT and CDR2 SNEGSKA come from the germline V gene (reference sequence). The chain's CDR3 is CSAAHLILRDRATEAFF.

The genes are TRBV7-2 and TRBJ1-3. Germline V gene data show CDR1 as SGHTA and CDR2 as FQGNSA. The CDR3 runs to 14 residues. This CDR3 is CASSRGGVGNTIYF.

This sequence joins TRBV7-2 and TRBJ2-5; TCRdb proposes TRBD2, but this gene call is untestable without DNA. Germline V gives CDR1 SGHTA, CDR2 FQGNSA. This CDR3 is built from 13 residues. The CDR3: CASSPGTSGTQYF.

V and J are TRBV7-6 and TRBJ1-4. This CDR3 has 16 residues. Germline V gene sequence: CDR1 SGHVS, CDR2 FNYEAQ. The CDR3 loop is CASSLVSRAENEKLFF.

The chain has TRBV11-1 and TRBJ2-7; the TCRdb call, TRBD2, lacks DNA for checking. In germline, CDR1 is SGHAT, CDR2 FQDESV (reference sequence). This CDR3 comprises 14 residues. The CDR3 sequence: CASSTGLASYEQYF. Together with reference TRBV11-1 and TRBJ2-7, the CDR3 gives the full variable domain: EAEVAQSPRYKITEKSQAVAFWCDPISGHATLYWYRQILGQGPELLVQFQDESVVDDSQLPKDRFSAERLKGVDSTLKIQPAELGDSAMYLCASSTGLASYEQYFGPGTRLTVT.

J is TRBJ2-5 and V is TRBV24-1. Germline V gives CDR1 KGHDR, CDR2 SFDVKD. This CDR3 region has 14 residues. The CDR3 loop reads CATSTSSNRETQYF.